The source of this TCR beta chain is a study of blood T cell repertoires in COVID-19. For the study at large: Samples taken during acute and convalescent COVID-19 were collected in the United States, Italy and Spain.

TCRdb's copy holds only in-frame clones and misses some; the assay was immunoSEQ multiplex PCR. The table lists fewer than 350,000 clones, approximately 81% of them singletons. CDR3 length: 14 amino acids. CDR1 is SGHTA, CDR2 FQGTGA, per germline. Deletions cut 7 bases from V and 5 bases from J, with 14 bases between. Everyone who took part was 18 to 89 years old, and they came from about 25 US areas. Each participant's cohort was designated according to participant-reported clinical history. This chain joins TRBV7-3 and TRBJ2-2; D perhaps matches TRBD1 (5 bases). The receptor was derived from a woman aged 30 to 39 who had been exposed to COVID-19. Source material: PBMCs or T cells enriched from blood (not recorded which). CDR3 sequence: CASNAARGTGELFF. The CDR3 DNA follows: TGTGCCAGCAACGCCGCAAGGGGAACCGGGGAGCTGTTTTTT. Full variable domain (rest looked up from reference TRBV7-3 and TRBJ2-2): GAGVSQTPSNKVTEKGKYVELRCDPISGHTALYWYRQSLGQGPEFLIYFQGTGAADDSGLPNDRFFAVRPEGSVSTLKIQRTERGDSAVYLCASNAARGTGELFFGEGSRLTVL.